This T cell receptor beta chain was sequenced in a study of a mutant IDH1 vaccine in newly diagnosed glioma (dated by TCRdb to the early 2020s). At the level of the whole study: Eight vaccinations were administered to patients in weeks 1, 3, 5, 7, 11, 15, 19 and 23, corresponding to visits V03 through V10. Of the approximately 32 treated patients, around 62% were male and approximately 40% were female, and the mean age was approximately 40 years. For exploratory analyses, longitudinal TCRB deep sequencing was carried out in 25 to 30 treated patients wherever samples were available. Vaccination began 4-6 weeks after radiotherapy alone, or alongside temozolomide cycles in the chemotherapy-containing groups. Peripheral blood was drawn at six visits: V03 (baseline), V05, V07, V10, V12 and V13. Before enrollment, patients had received standard therapy of radiotherapy alone, temozolomide alone, or radiochemotherapy with temozolomide; most received the combination.

Via the germline V gene (reference sequence), CDR1 is SEHNR and CDR2 FQNEAQ. The germline V and J ends show losses of 5 bases and 9 bases respectively, and no gene match explains 10 bases of the junction. The CDR3 holds 15 amino acids from the cysteine to the phenylalanine. Only CDR3 DNA is held: 45 bases, read in frame from base 1. Comments on this clone: Its antigen specificity is not known. Base qualities are missing; no much larger clone stands one base away.

Library prep was done by the immunoSEQ multiplex PCR assay. Rearranged TCR beta chain sequences were amplified using the hsTCRB Kit according to the manufacturer's protocol. Sequencing of TCRB libraries was carried out on an Illumina MiSeq. Turning to the authors' computational methods: Demultiplexing, trimming and gene mapping were performed with the kit vendor's proprietary platform. The clones in this table, taken by TCRdb from immuneACCESS, are in-frame only. Not every clone is retained; where verified, under half of the shortfall comes from an unresolved V gene, and the cause of the rest is unknown. D and trimming come from the DNA, and the V and J calls and clone size come from that table. For this sample the table gives 35,000 to 45,000 clones, of which 75% to 85% were detected only once. Roughly an eighth of the sample rests with the top ten. The time point label corresponds to: week 5, during vaccination. Each vaccine dose, consisting of 300 ug of a 20-mer mutant IDH1 peptide in Montanide, was administered subcutaneously with topical imiquimod. Newly diagnosed WHO grade 3 or 4 IDH1-mutant astrocytomas showing loss of nuclear ATRX were present in the donors. The samples were drawn from NOA16, a multicentre, single-arm, open-label phase I trial in Germany that tested a mutant IDH1 peptide vaccine in humans for the first time. Genomic DNA for TCRB sequencing was extracted from EDTA blood using the DNeasy Blood and Tissue Kit.

Findings and caveats that apply to the study as a whole: Pseudoprogression appeared unrelated to alterations in the top peripheral T cell clonotypes detected by TCRB sequencing. According to the authors, sample limitations meant that analyses of patient blood samples could not be reproduced. Availability determined which PBMC samples were chosen for TCRB deep sequencing. Across multiple MHC alleles, vaccine-induced immune responses were seen in approximately 93% of patients.

The sequenced sample was PBMCs, obtained from a glioma patient whose treatment included an IDH1 peptide vaccine. The rearrangement combines TRBV7-9 with TRBJ2-1; 10 bases in the junction line up with TRBD2. The origin of this receptor is a middle-aged man with glioma. This receptor carries the CDR3 CASSQGLAVDGEQFF. The sequenced DNA: TGTGCCAGCAGCCAAGGACTAGCGGTTGACGGTGAGCAGTTCTTC.